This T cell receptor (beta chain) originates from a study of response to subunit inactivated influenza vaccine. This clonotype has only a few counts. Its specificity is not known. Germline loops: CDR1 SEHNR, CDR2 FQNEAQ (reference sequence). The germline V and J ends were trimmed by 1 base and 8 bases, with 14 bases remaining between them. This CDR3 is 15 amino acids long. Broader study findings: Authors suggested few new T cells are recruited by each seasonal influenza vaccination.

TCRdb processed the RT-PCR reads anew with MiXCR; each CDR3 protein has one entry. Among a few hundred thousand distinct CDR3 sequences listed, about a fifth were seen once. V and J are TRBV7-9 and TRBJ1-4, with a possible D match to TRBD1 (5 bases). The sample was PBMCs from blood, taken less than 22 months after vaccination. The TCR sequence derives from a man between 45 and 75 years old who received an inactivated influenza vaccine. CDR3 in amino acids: CASSLDWAGREKLFF. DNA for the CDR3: TGTGCCAGCAGCTTAGATTGGGCAGGGAGAGAAAAACTGTTTTTT.